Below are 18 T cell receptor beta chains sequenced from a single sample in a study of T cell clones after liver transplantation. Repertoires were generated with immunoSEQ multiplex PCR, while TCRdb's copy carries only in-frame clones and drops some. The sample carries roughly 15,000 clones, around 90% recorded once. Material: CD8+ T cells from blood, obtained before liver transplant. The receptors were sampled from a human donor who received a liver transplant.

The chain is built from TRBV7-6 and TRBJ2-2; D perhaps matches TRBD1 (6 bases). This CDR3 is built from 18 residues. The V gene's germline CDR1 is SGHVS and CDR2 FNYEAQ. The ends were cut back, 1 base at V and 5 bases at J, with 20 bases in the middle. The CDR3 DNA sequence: TGTGCCAGCAGCTTAGGGGCGGCAGGGGCCATTCAGACCGGGGAGCTGTTTTTT. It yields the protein CASSLGAAGAIQTGELFF. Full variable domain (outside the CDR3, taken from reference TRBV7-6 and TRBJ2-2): GAGVSQSPRYKVTKRGQDVALRCDPISGHVSLYWYRQALGQGPEFLTYFNYEAQQDKSGLPNDRFSAERPEGSISTLTIQRTEQRDSAMYRCASSLGAAGAIQTGELFFGEGSRLTVL.

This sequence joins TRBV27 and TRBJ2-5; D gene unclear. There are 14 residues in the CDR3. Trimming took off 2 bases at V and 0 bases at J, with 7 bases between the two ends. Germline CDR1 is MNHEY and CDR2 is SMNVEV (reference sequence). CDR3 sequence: CASSLIGYQETQYF. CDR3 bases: TGTGCCAGCAGTTTAATCGGCTACCAAGAGACCCAGTACTTC.

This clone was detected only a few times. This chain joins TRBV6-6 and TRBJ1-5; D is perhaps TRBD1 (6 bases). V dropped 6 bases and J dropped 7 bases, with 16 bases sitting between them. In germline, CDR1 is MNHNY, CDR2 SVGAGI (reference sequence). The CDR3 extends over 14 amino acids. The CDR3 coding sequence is TGTGCCAGCAGGACCGGCTCAGGGGTCCAGCCCCAGCATTTT. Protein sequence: CASRTGSGVQPQHF.

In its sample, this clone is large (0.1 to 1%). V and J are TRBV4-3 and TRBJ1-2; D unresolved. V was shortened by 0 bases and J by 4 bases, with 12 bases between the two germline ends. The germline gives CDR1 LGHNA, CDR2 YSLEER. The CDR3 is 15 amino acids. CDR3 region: CASSQDRGSSYGYTF. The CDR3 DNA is TGCGCCAGCAGCCAAGATAGAGGCAGTAGCTATGGCTACACCTTC.

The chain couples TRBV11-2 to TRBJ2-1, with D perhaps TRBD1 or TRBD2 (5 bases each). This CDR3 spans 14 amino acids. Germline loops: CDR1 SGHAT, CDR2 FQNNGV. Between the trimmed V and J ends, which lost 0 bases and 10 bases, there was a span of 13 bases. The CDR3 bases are TGTGCCAGCAGCTTAGATTGGGGGTCTGGGGAGCAGTTCTTC. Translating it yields CASSLDWGSGEQFF.

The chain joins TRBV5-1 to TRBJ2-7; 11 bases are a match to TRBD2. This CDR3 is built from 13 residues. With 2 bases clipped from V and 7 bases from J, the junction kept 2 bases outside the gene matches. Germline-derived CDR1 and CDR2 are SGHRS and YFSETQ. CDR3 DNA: TGCGCCAGCAGCTTCGGGACTAGCGGTGAGCAGTACTTC. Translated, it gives CASSFGTSGEQYF.

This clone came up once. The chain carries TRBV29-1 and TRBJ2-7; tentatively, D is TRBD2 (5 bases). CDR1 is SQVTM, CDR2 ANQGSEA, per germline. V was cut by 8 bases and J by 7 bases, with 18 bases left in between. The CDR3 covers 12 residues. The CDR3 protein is CSPERSGREQYF. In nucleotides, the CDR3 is TGCAGCCCCGAGAGGAGCGGTAGAGAGCAGTACTTC.

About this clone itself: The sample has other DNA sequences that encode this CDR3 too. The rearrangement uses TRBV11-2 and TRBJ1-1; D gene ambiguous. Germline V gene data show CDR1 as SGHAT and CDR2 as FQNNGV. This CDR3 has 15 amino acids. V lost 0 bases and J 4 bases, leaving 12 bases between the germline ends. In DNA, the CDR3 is TGTGCCAGCAGCTTAGATAACAGCATACGCACTGAAGCTTTCTTT. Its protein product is CASSLDNSIRTEAFF.

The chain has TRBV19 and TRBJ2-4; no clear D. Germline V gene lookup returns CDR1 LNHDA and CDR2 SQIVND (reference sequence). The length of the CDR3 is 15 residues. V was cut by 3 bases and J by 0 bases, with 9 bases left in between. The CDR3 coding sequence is TGTGCCAGTAGTATCGTGATGCTAGCCAAAAACATTCAGTACTTC. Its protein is CASSIVMLAKNIQYF. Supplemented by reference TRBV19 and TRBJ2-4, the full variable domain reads DGGITQSPKYLFRKEGQNVTLSCEQNLNHDAMYWYRQDPGQGLRLIYYSQIVNDFQKGDIAEGYSVSREKKESFPLTVTSAQKNPTAFYLCASSIVMLAKNIQYFGAGTRLSVL.

The CDR3 reads CASFRDGAYEQYF. CDR3 DNA: TGTGCCAGTTTCCGGGACGGAGCCTACGAGCAGTACTTC. This sequence joins TRBV28 and TRBJ2-7; D assignment may be TRBD1 or TRBD2 (5 bases each). Between the trimmed V and J ends, which lost 9 bases and 2 bases, there was a span of 14 bases. The germline V gene has CDR1 MDHEN and CDR2 SYDVKM. This CDR3 spans 13 amino acids.

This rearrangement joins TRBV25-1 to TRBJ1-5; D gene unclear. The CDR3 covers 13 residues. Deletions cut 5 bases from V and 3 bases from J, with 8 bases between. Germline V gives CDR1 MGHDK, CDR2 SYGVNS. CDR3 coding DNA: TGTGCCAGCAGTCCCGAAATCAATCAGCCCCAGCATTTT. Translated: CASSPEINQPQHF. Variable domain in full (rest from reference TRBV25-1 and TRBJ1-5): EADIYQTPRYLVIGTGKKITLECSQTMGHDKMYWYQQDPGMELHLIHYSYGVNSTEKGDLSSESTVSRIRTEHFPLTLESARPSHTSQYLCASSPEINQPQHFGDGTRLSIL.

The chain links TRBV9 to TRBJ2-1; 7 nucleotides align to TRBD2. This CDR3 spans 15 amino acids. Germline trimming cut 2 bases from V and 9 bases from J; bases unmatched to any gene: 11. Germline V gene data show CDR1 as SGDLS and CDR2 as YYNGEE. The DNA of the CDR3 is TGTGCCAGCAGCGTCAGCGGGAACCCCACAATTGAGCAGTTCTTC. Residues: CASSVSGNPTIEQFF.

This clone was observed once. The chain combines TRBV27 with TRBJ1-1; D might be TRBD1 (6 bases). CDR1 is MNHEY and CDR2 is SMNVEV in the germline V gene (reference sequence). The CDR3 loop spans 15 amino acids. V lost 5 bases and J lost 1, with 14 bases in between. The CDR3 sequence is CASSELQGSNTEAFF. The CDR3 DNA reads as TGTGCCAGCAGTGAACTACAGGGTTCGAACACTGAAGCTTTCTTT.

The CDR3 coding sequence is TGTGCCAGCAGCCCCGGGCCCCAGGGGGGAAACACCATATATTTT. Residues: CASSPGPQGGNTIYF. The J gene is TRBJ1-3, the V gene TRBV13; perhaps TRBD1 as D (6 bases). CDR1 is PRHDT and CDR2 is FYEKMQ in the germline V gene (reference sequence). The CDR3 totals 15 residues. The V end was cut by 5 bases, the J end by 4 bases, with 15 bases between.

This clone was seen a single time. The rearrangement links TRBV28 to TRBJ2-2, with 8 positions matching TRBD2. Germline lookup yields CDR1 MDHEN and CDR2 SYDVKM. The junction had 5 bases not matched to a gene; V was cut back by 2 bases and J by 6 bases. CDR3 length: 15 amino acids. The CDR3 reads CASSLKAGVAGELFF. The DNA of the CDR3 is TGTGCCAGCAGTTTAAAAGCGGGAGTGGCCGGGGAGCTGTTTTTT.

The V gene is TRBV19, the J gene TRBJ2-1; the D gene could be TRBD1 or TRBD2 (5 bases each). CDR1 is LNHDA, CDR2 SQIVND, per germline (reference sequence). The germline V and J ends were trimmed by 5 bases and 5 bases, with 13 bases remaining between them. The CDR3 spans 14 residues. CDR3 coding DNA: TGTGCCAGTAGTCTTCCGGGACGGGACAATGAGCAGTTCTTC. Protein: CASSLPGRDNEQFF.

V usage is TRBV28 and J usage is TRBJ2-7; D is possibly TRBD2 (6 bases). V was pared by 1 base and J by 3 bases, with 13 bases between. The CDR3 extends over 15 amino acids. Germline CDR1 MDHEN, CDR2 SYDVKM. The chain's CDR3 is CASSLLGGPIYEQYF. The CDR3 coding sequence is TGTGCCAGCAGTTTATTGGGAGGTCCCATCTACGAGCAGTACTTC.

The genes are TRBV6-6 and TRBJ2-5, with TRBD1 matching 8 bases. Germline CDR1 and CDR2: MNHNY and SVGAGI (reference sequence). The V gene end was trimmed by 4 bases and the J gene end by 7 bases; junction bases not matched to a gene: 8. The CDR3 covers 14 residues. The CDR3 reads CASSSPGQGATQYF. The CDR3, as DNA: TGTGCCAGCAGTTCCCCTGGGCAGGGGGCGACCCAGTACTTC.